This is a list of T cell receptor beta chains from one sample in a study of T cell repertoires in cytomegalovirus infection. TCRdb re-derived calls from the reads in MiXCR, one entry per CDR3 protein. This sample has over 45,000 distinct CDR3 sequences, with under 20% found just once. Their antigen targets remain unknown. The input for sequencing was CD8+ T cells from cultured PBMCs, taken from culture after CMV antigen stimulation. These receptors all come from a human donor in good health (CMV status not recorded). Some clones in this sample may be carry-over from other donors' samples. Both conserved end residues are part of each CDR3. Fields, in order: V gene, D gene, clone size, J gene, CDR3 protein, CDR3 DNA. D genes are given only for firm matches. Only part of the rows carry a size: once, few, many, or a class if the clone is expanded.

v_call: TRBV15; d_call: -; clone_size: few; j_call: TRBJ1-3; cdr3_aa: CATSEGTGNTIYF; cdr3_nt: TGTGCCACCTCGGAGGGAACTGGAAACACCATATATTTT
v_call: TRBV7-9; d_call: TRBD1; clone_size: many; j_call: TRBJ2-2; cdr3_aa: CASSLGTGGIDTGELFF; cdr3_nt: TGTGCCAGCAGCCTCGGGACAGGGGGCATAGACACCGGGGAGCTGTTTTTT
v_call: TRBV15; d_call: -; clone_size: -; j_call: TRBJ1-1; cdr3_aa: CATSRRLPNTEAFF; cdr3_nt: TGTGCCACCAGCAGACGGCTGCCGAACACTGAAGCTTTCTTT
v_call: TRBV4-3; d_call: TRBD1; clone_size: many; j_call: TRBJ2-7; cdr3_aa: CASSQEDRGLSYEQYF; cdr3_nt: TGCGCCAGCAGCCAAGAGGACAGGGGGCTCTCCTACGAGCAGTACTTC
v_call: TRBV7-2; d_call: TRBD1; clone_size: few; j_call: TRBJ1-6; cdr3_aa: CASSLEGQEAYNSPLHF; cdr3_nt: TGTGCCAGCAGCTTAGAAGGACAGGAGGCTTATAATTCACCCCTCCACTTT
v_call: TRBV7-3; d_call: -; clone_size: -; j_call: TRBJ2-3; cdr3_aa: CASSPRGGLGDTQYF; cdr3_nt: TGTGCCAGCAGCCCAAGGGGCGGGTTGGGAGATACGCAGTATTTT
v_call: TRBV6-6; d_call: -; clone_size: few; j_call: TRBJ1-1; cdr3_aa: CASSYGPAAGAEAFF; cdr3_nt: TGTGCCAGCAGTTACGGACCTGCGGCAGGGGCTGAAGCTTTCTTT
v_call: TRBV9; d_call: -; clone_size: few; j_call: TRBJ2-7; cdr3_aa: CASSVDPLNEQYF; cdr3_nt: TGTGCCAGCAGCGTAGATCCCCTGAACGAGCAGTACTTC
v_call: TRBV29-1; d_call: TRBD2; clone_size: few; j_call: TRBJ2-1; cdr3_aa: CSVGTSGYNEQFF; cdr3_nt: TGCAGCGTTGGGACTAGCGGTTACAATGAGCAGTTCTTC
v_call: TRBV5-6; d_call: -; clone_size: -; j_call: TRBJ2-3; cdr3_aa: CASSLVTATDTQYF; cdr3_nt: TGTGCCAGCAGCTTGGTAACAGCCACAGATACGCAGTATTTT
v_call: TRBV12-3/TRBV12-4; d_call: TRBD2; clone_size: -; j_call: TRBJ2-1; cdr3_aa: CASSPLVAGGPHEQFF; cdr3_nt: TGTGCCAGCAGCCCTCTTGTGGCGGGAGGGCCGCATGAGCAGTTCTTC
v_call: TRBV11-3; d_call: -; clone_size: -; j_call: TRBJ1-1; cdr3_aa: CASSPAGTLNTEAFF; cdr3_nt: TGTGCCAGCAGCCCCGCGGGGACCCTGAACACTGAAGCTTTCTTT
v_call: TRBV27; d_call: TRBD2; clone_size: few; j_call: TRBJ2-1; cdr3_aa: CASSDRTIAGGYNEQFF; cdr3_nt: TGTGCCAGCAGTGATCGGACTATAGCGGGGGGTTACAATGAGCAGTTCTTC
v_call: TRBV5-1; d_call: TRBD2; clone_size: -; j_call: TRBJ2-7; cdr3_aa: CASRTSVPAEQYF; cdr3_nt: TGCGCCAGCAGGACTAGCGTCCCTGCCGAGCAGTACTTC
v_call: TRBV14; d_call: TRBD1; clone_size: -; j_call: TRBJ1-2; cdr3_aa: CASSPDLDWDRVVYGYTF; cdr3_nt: TGTGCCAGCAGCCCAGACCTAGATTGGGACAGGGTAGTCTATGGCTACACCTTC
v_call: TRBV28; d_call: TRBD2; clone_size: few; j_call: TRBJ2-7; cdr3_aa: CASVSGVSYEQYF; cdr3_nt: TGTGCCAGCGTTAGCGGGGTCTCCTACGAGCAGTACTTC
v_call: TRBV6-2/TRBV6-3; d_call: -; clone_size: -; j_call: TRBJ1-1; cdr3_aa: CASSPAGAEAFF; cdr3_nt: TGTGCCAGCAGTCCGGCAGGGGCTGAAGCTTTCTTT
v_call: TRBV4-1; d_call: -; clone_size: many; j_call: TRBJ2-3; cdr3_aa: CASSQEGVVVNGDTQYF; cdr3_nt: TGCGCCAGCAGCCAAGAAGGAGTAGTAGTCAACGGAGATACGCAGTATTTT
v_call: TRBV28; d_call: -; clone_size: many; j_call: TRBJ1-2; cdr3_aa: CASSVGVNYGYTF; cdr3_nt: TGTGCCAGCAGCGTGGGGGTTAACTATGGCTACACCTTC
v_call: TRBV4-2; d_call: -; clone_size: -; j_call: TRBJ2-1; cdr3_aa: CASSQYRAQGSYNEQFF; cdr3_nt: TGTGCCAGCAGCCAGTACAGGGCGCAGGGGTCCTACAATGAGCAGTTCTTC
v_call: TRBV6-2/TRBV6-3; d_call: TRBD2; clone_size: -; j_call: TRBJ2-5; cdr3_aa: CASSRGGLAHQETQYF; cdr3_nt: TGTGCCAGCAGTCGCGGGGGGCTTGCCCACCAAGAGACCCAGTACTTC
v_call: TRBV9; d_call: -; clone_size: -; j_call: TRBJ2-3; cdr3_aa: CASSPQLRDTQYF; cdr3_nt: TGTGCCAGCAGCCCCCAGCTACGGGATACGCAGTATTTT
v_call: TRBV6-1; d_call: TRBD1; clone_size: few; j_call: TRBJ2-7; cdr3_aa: CASSDSGTGGYEQYF; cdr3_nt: TGTGCCAGCAGTGATTCCGGGACAGGGGGCTACGAGCAGTACTTC
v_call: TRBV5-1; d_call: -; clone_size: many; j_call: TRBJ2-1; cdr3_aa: CASSLEGAGNEQFF; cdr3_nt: TGCGCCAGCAGCTTGGAAGGGGCGGGGAATGAGCAGTTCTTC
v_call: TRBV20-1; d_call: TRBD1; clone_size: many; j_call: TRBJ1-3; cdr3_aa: CSAIPLRDSSGNTIYF; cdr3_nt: TGCAGTGCAATACCTCTCCGGGACAGCTCTGGAAACACCATATATTTT
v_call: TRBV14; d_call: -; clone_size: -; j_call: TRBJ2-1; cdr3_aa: CASSQRQMYEQFF; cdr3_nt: TGTGCCAGCAGCCAACGACAGATGTATGAGCAGTTCTTC
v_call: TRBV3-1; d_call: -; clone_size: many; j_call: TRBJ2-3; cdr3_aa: CASSLWQSLSDTQYF; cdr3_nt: TGTGCCAGCAGCCTTTGGCAGTCTCTATCCGATACGCAGTATTTT
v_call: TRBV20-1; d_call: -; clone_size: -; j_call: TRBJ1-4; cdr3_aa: CSARRGGGNEKLFF; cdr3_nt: TGCAGTGCTAGGAGGGGGGGGGGTAATGAAAAACTGTTTTTT
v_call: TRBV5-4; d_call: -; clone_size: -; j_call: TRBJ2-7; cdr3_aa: CASSWGGRTGRQSEQYF; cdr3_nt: TGTGCCAGCAGCTGGGGGGGGAGGACAGGCCGCCAGAGTGAGCAGTACTTC
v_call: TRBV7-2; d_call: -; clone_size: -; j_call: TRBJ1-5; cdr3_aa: CASSLFLQMNQPQHF; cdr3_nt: TGTGCCAGCAGCTTATTCTTGCAGATGAATCAGCCCCAGCATTTT
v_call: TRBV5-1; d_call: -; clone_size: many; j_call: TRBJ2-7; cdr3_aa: CASSQWDSGTYEQYF; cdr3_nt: TGCGCCAGCAGCCAATGGGACTCCGGCACCTACGAGCAGTACTTC
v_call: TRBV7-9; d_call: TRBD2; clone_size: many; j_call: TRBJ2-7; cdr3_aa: CASSFLTSGSYEQYF; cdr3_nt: TGTGCCAGCAGCTTTCTCACTAGCGGATCCTACGAGCAGTACTTC
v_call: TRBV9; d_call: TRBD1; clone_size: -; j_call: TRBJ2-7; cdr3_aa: CASSVGDRGPHEQYF; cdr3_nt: TGTGCCAGCAGCGTAGGGGACAGGGGTCCCCACGAGCAGTACTTC
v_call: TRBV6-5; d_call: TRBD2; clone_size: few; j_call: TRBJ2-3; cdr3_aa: CASSYIAGGFTDTQYF; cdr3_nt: TGTGCCAGCAGTTACATAGCGGGAGGTTTCACAGATACGCAGTATTTT
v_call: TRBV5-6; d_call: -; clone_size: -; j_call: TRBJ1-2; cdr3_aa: CASSLIGDGADYGYTF; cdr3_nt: TGTGCCAGCAGCTTGATAGGGGACGGTGCGGACTATGGCTACACCTTC
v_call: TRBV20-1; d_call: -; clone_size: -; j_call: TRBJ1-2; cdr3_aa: CSARDRARVYGYTF; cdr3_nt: TGCAGTGCTAGAGATAGGGCCCGGGTCTATGGCTACACCTTC
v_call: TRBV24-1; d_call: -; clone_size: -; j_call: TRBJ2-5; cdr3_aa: CATSDRRTQETQYF; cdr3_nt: TGTGCCACCAGTGATCGTCGGACTCAAGAGACCCAGTACTTC